Below, 21 T cell receptor beta chains from the same sample are listed, as sequenced in a study of vaccination and CD4 T cells after COVID-19. Sequenced with the Oncomine TCR Beta short-read assay was DNA taken from cultured CD4+ T cells. MiXCR, applied by TCRdb to the PCR reads, yields one record per CDR3 protein. The sample has roughly 8,000 distinct CDR3 sequences; about 40% are singletons. Specified treatment: approximately nine-day PBMC culture with coronavirus spike peptide pools or control peptides (ViraFEST assay). One should note that the unexposed donor's CD4+ T cells were collected before the COVID-19 pandemic (2011-2018). These receptors lack a known antigen. Sequences were obtained from CD4+ T cells from blood, cultured in vitro. The receptor set was obtained from a human donor in good health.

This clonotype is labeled large. The chain employs TRBV6-1 and TRBJ2-7, with 8 bases fitting TRBD2. The CDR3 is 13 residues long. V trimming: 6 bases; J trimming: 5 bases; junction bases outside the gene matches: 6. Germline V gene data show CDR1 as MNHNS and CDR2 as SASEGT. CDR3 coding DNA: TGTGCCAGCAGCCCGCACGGGGGGGACGAGCAGTACTTC. Translating gives CASSPHGGDEQYF.

The CDR3 DNA reads TGTGCCAGTAGGTACAGGGTCAACACTGAAGCTTTCTTT. Translation: CASRYRVNTEAFF. The J gene is TRBJ1-1, the V gene TRBV19; D may be TRBD1 (6 bases). The CDR3 extends over 13 amino acids. Trimming removed 6 bases from V and 2 bases from J, with 10 bases in between. The V gene's germline CDR1 is LNHDA and CDR2 SQIVND (reference sequence). Filled out from reference TRBV19 and TRBJ1-1, the complete variable domain reads DGGITQSPKYLFRKEGQNVTLSCEQNLNHDAMYWYRQDPGQGLRLIYYSQIVNDFQKGDIAEGYSVSREKKESFPLTVTSAQKNPTAFYLCASRYRVNTEAFFGQGTRLTVV.

The gene calls are TRBV30 and TRBJ1-5, with TRBD1 identical over 8 bases. The V and J ends lost 1 base and 6 bases, in that order; junction bases with no gene match: 8. The CDR3 loop spans 15 amino acids. From germline, CDR1 is GTSNPN and CDR2 SVGIG (reference sequence). DNA of the CDR3: TGTGCCTGGAGTGGAACCGGGACAGGAACTCAGCCCCAGCATTTT. It encodes CAWSGTGTGTQPQHF. The whole variable domain, remainder taken from reference TRBV30 and TRBJ1-5, is SQTIHQWPATLVQPVGSPLSLECTVEGTSNPNLYWYRQAAGRGLQLLFYSVGIGQISSEVPQNLSASRPQDRQFILSSKKLLLSDSGFYLCAWSGTGTGTQPQHFGDGTRLSIL.

To note about this clonotype: One end of the junction fails to match germline, which may point to a read error. The chain has TRBV7-7 and TRBJ2-5; 12 bases fit TRBD1. There are 16 residues in the CDR3. CDR1 and CDR2 (germline): SSHAT, FNYEAQ (reference sequence). Written as DNA, the CDR3 is TGTGCTAGCAGCTTGGCCGGGACAGGGGGCATACAGACCCAGTACTTC. As protein: CASSLAGTGGIQTQYF.

The V and J genes are TRBV11-2 and TRBJ1-5, with D unclear. V was trimmed by 2 bases and J by 0 bases, leaving 8 bases between them. CDR3 length: 15 residues. Germline CDR1 reads SGHAT; CDR2 reads FQNNGV. The CDR3 region has the DNA TGTGCCAGCAGCTTATTGGGTGATAGCAATCAGCCCCAGCATTTT. Its translation is CASSLLGDSNQPQHF.

This chain uses TRBV3-1 with TRBJ1-2, with D perhaps TRBD1 (6 bases). Trimming shortened V by 4 bases and J by 8 bases, and 20 bases separated the two germline ends. Germline V lookup: CDR1 LGHDT, CDR2 YNNKEL (reference sequence). CDR3 length equals 15 residues. CDR3 amino acids: CASSRSDSPWGGYTF. In nucleotides, the CDR3 is TGTGCCAGCAGCCGTTCGGACAGCCCCTGGGGGGGCTACACCTTC.

The chain uses TRBV14 and TRBJ2-1; 8 nucleotides match TRBD2. This CDR3 comprises 14 residues. With V trimmed by 4 bases and J by 6 bases, 5 bases remained unmatched. Germline V gene sequence: CDR1 SGHDN, CDR2 FVKESK. CDR3 sequence (DNA): TGTGCCAGCAGCCCACCCGGGGGGGGCAATGAGCAGTTCTTC. This gives the protein CASSPPGGGNEQFF.

This rearrangement joins TRBV7-9 to TRBJ1-1; D is unresolved. The CDR3 is 13 amino acids. From germline, CDR1 is SEHNR and CDR2 FQNEAQ (reference sequence). Trimming stripped 5 bases from V and 1 base from J, with 8 bases between. CDR3 bases: TGTGCCAGCAGCGTACAACGGAACACTGAAGCTTTCTTT. This sequence encodes CASSVQRNTEAFF.

The chain employs TRBV7-9 and TRBJ2-5; TRBD1 agrees at 10 bases. This CDR3 has 13 residues. V was pared by 11 bases and J by 2 bases, with 5 bases of the junction left unmatched. CDR1 is SEHNR and CDR2 is FQNEAQ in the germline V gene (reference sequence). The DNA for the CDR3 is TGTGCCGTCTCGGGACAGGGGCAAGAGACCCAGTACTTC. This codes for CAVSGQGQETQYF.

V gene TRBV6-1 combines with J gene TRBJ1-1; D is uncertain. Germline V gives CDR1 MNHNS, CDR2 SASEGT. The CDR3 is made up of 13 amino acids. The germline V and J ends were trimmed by 7 bases and 2 bases, with 11 bases remaining between them. The CDR3 sequence: CASNTRQNTEAFF. The CDR3 coding sequence is TGTGCCAGCAATACCAGGCAAAACACTGAAGCTTTCTTT.

The chain links TRBV20-1 to TRBJ1-1; D is perhaps TRBD1 (6 bases). Per germline, CDR1 DFQATT and CDR2 SNEGSKA (reference sequence). This CDR3 region has 12 residues. CDR3 in DNA: TGCAGCGGGCGGGGGCCGAACACTGAAGCTTTCTTT. This gives the protein CSGRGPNTEAFF.

The chain uses TRBV11-2 and TRBJ1-1; possible D gene TRBD1, 6 bases. V lost 4 bases, J lost 9 bases, and 15 bases lay in between. This CDR3 is built from 13 residues. Germline CDR1 and CDR2: SGHAT and FQNNGV. CDR3 region: CASSSTQGGQAFF. CDR3 in DNA: TGTGCCAGCAGCTCCACACAGGGCGGACAAGCTTTCTTT. Variable domain in full (rest from reference TRBV11-2 and TRBJ1-1): EAGVAQSPRYKIIEKRQSVAFWCNPISGHATLYWYQQILGQGPKLLIQFQNNGVVDDSQLPKDRFSAERLKGVDSTLKIQPAKLEDSAVYLCASSSTQGGQAFFGQGTRLTVV.

This rearrangement joins TRBV24-1 to TRBJ2-3; D is uncertain. The CDR3 loop spans 11 amino acids. V dropped 0 bases and J dropped 8 bases, with 2 bases sitting between them. The germline V gene encodes CDR1 KGHDR and CDR2 SFDVKD. The chain's CDR3 is CATSDLFTQYF. The CDR3 DNA reads as TGTGCCACCAGTGATTTGTTTACGCAGTATTTT.

This clonotype showed up just a few times. The J gene is TRBJ1-6, the V gene TRBV12-3 or TRBV12-4; no reliable D call. The CDR3 loop spans 15 amino acids. V was pared by 5 bases and J by 7 bases, with 15 bases between. The CDR3 region has the DNA TGTGCCAGCAGTCCGCGAGAGGTTGGGAATTCACCCCTCCACTTT. Translation gives CASSPREVGNSPLHF.

The chain carries TRBV2 and TRBJ2-5; D not certain. Trimming took 7 bases from V and 1 from J, leaving 19 bases between them. Germline assignment: CDR1 SNHLY and CDR2 FYNNEI. The CDR3 consists of 16 residues. The CDR3 is CASTGRQPPVQETQYF. As DNA, the CDR3 is TGTGCCAGCACTGGGCGACAACCCCCCGTCCAAGAGACCCAGTACTTC.

The CDR3 sequence: CASSQGQGVNQPQHF. CDR3 DNA sequence: TGTGCCAGCAGCCAGGGACAGGGGGTCAATCAGCCCCAGCATTTT. The rearrangement links TRBV27 to TRBJ1-5, with 11 bases that match TRBD1. This CDR3 region has 15 residues. The germline V gene encodes CDR1 MNHEY and CDR2 SMNVEV (reference sequence). The trim removed 6 bases at V and 3 bases at J, leaving 4 bases unmatched.

This chain uses TRBV20-1 with TRBJ1-5, with D hard to call. CDR1 DFQATT and CDR2 SNEGSKA come from the germline V gene (reference sequence). The CDR3 totals 14 residues. The V gene lost 3 bases and the J gene lost 5 bases, with 14 bases spanning the gap. This CDR3 is CSARGPGIDQPQHF. The CDR3 bases are TGCAGTGCTAGGGGTCCGGGGATAGATCAGCCCCAGCATTTT.

The chain recombines TRBV5-5 with TRBJ2-3; D gene uncertain. The CDR3 runs to 12 residues. The V end was cut by 2 bases, the J end by 5 bases, with 6 bases between. Germline CDR1 SGHKS, CDR2 YYEKEE (reference sequence). The CDR3 reads CASSLERDTQYF. Here the CDR3 DNA reads TGTGCCAGCAGCTTAGAGAGAGATACGCAGTATTTT.

The V gene is TRBV7-2, the J gene TRBJ2-3, with 7 bases lining up with TRBD1. Germline CDR1 and CDR2: SGHTA and FQGNSA. CDR3 length: 16 amino acids. V was clipped by 3 bases and J by 3 bases; unmatched bases: 9. As DNA, the CDR3 is TGTGCCAGCAGCTTCCGACAGGGTCCCCCAACAGATACGCAGTATTTT. This translates into CASSFRQGPPTDTQYF.

V and J are TRBV20-1 and TRBJ2-6; 7 nucleotides line up with TRBD1. The trim removed 5 bases at V and 1 base at J, leaving 5 bases unmatched. Per the germline V gene, CDR1 is DFQATT and CDR2 is SNEGSKA (reference sequence). The CDR3 is 15 residues long. For the CDR3, the DNA is TGCAGTGCTCAGGGACAGCCTTCTGGGGCCAACGTCCTGACTTTC. Its translation: CSAQGQPSGANVLTF.

The V gene is TRBV6-5, the J gene TRBJ1-1; D gene uncertain. Trimming removed 2 bases at V and 3 bases at J, with 7 bases between. CDR3 size: 13 residues. Germline V gives CDR1 MNHEY, CDR2 SVGAGI. The CDR3 loop reads CASSYGKDTEAFF. CDR3 in DNA: TGTGCCAGCAGTTACGGGAAGGACACTGAAGCTTTCTTT.